The TCR beta chain described here comes from a study of radiotherapy plus CTLA-4 blockade in lung cancer. Study overall: Objective responses occurred in about a sixth of patients; approximately 33% had disease control.

Focal radiation and CTLA-4 blockade (ipilimumab) were tested in chemo-refractory metastatic non-small-cell lung cancer patients. This clone was observed once. The antigen is undetermined. The CDR3 length is 15 residues. Germline lookup yields CDR1 LNHDA and CDR2 SQIVND (reference sequence). V trimming: 1 base; J trimming: 9 bases; junction bases outside the gene matches: 7. The study's findings and limits: Interferon-beta, together with early blood T cell clone dynamics, reportedly best predicted response.

Repertoires were generated with immunoSEQ multiplex PCR, while TCRdb's copy carries only in-frame clones and drops some. The sample shows around 72,000 clones, around 82% of them seen only once. This chain connects TRBV19 to TRBJ2-1, with TRBD2 matching over 9 bases. The TCR originated in a human donor with non-small cell lung cancer who had a complete response to radiotherapy plus ipilimumab. The material sequenced was peripheral blood, taken from a patient treated with radiotherapy plus ipilimumab. The DNA of the CDR3 is TGTGCCAGTAGTATAGGGGCGGGAGGGCTCGGTGAGCAGTTCTTC. Translation: CASSIGAGGLGEQFF.